The source of this T cell receptor beta chain is a study of control samples from healthy donors and cancer patients. Germline V gene lookup returns CDR1 LGHNA and CDR2 YSLEER. The length of the CDR3 is 19 residues. J was trimmed by 0 bases and V by 0 bases; bases with no gene match: 7. Produced via immunoSEQ multiplex PCR; TCRdb's table is partial and in-frame only. The sample includes 120,000 to 150,000 clones, roughly 92% of them seen just once. This sequence originates from a man between 25 and 39 years old in good health. Sequencing used blood. The rearrangement links TRBV4-3 to TRBJ2-6; 8 nucleotides line up with TRBD2. The DNA for the CDR3 is TGCGCCAGCAGCCAAGATGAAGCTAGCGGGTTCTCTGGGGCCAACGTCCTGACTTTC. As protein: CASSQDEASGFSGANVLTF.